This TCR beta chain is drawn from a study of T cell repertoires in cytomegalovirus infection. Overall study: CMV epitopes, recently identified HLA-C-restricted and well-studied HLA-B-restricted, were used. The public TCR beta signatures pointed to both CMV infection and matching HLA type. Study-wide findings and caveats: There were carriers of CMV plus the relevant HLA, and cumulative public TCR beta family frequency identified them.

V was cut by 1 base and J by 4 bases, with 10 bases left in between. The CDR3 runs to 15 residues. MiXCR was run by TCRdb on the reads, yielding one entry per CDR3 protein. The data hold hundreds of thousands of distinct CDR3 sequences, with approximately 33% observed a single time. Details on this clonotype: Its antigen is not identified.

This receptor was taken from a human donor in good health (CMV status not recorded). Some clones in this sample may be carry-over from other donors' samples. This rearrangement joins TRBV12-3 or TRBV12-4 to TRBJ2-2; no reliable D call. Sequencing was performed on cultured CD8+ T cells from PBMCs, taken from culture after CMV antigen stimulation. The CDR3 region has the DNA TGTGCCAGCAGTTTAGAACAGACTCTCACCGGGGAGCTGTTTTTT. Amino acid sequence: CASSLEQTLTGELFF.